This is a list of T cell receptor beta chains from one sample in a study of cytomegalovirus exposure and HLA in healthy donors. This table comes from immunoSEQ multiplex PCR, and its TCRdb copy is limited to in-frame clones, with some not included. This table holds about 120,000 clones, around 76% found once. Sequencing was done on a sample of PBMCs. The receptors here all came from a man aged 60-69 years in good health and CMV-seropositive. CDR3s include the opening cysteine and the closing phenylalanine or tryptophan. D genes are given only for firm matches. Clone size is shown for a subset of rows, as once, few, many or a class of expanded clone.

J gene: TRBJ2-5
D gene: TRBD1
V gene: TRBV28
clone size: -
CDR3 protein: CASSLWTGGGPTGKTQYF
CDR3 DNA: TGTGCCAGCAGTTTATGGACAGGGGGCGGCCCAACTGGAAAGACCCAGTACTTC

J gene: TRBJ2-5
D gene: TRBD1
V gene: TRBV6-6
clone size: -
CDR3 protein: CASSYWDSLKETQYF
CDR3 DNA: TGTGCCAGCAGTTACTGGGACAGCTTGAAAGAGACCCAGTACTTC

J gene: TRBJ2-5
D gene: TRBD2
V gene: TRBV28
clone size: -
CDR3 protein: CASSDLGAGAQETQYF
CDR3 DNA: TGTGCCAGCAGTGATCTGGGAGCGGGGGCACAAGAGACCCAGTACTTC

J gene: TRBJ2-7
D gene: TRBD1
V gene: TRBV4-1
clone size: -
CDR3 protein: CASSNIEGDSHF
CDR3 DNA: TGCGCCAGCAGCAATATCGAAGGGGACAGCCACTTC

J gene: TRBJ2-1
D gene: -
V gene: TRBV7-9
clone size: few
CDR3 protein: CASSSGAGVRYNEQFF
CDR3 DNA: TGTGCCAGCAGCTCAGGGGCGGGAGTAAGGTACAATGAGCAGTTCTTC

J gene: TRBJ2-1
D gene: TRBD2
V gene: TRBV10-2
clone size: once
CDR3 protein: CASSVAGAYNEQFF
CDR3 DNA: TGCGCCAGCAGTGTAGCGGGGGCCTACAATGAGCAGTTCTTC

J gene: TRBJ2-3
D gene: -
V gene: TRBV5-1
clone size: -
CDR3 protein: CASSLRGIGDTQYF
CDR3 DNA: TGCGCCAGCAGCTTGAGGGGGATTGGAGATACGCAGTATTTT

J gene: TRBJ2-7
D gene: TRBD1
V gene: TRBV6-1
clone size: -
CDR3 protein: CASRKGQGSYEQYF
CDR3 DNA: TGTGCCAGCAGGAAAGGACAGGGGAGCTACGAGCAGTACTTC

J gene: TRBJ2-7
D gene: TRBD1
V gene: TRBV5-6
clone size: once
CDR3 protein: CASSRAGTGSSSYEQYF
CDR3 DNA: TGTGCCAGCAGCCGCGCCGGGACAGGGTCAAGCTCCTACGAGCAGTACTTC

J gene: TRBJ1-6
D gene: TRBD1
V gene: TRBV5-6
clone size: -
CDR3 protein: CASSSYRGTPLHF
CDR3 DNA: TGTGCCAGCAGCTCATACAGGGGAACACCCCTCCACTTT

J gene: TRBJ1-5
D gene: -
V gene: TRBV19
clone size: few
CDR3 protein: CASSHRDTGNGNQPQHF
CDR3 DNA: TGTGCCAGTAGTCACCGGGACACAGGGAATGGCAATCAGCCCCAGCATTTT

J gene: TRBJ1-3
D gene: TRBD1
V gene: TRBV30
clone size: few
CDR3 protein: CAWRLPGQAGGNTIYF
CDR3 DNA: TGTGCCTGGAGATTACCGGGACAGGCGGGGGGAAACACCATATATTTT

J gene: TRBJ1-2
D gene: -
V gene: TRBV30
clone size: -
CDR3 protein: CAWSLGGGDGYTF
CDR3 DNA: TGTGCCTGGAGTTTAGGGGGTGGGGATGGCTACACCTTC

J gene: TRBJ1-1
D gene: -
V gene: TRBV9
clone size: -
CDR3 protein: CASSPTAMNTEAFF
CDR3 DNA: TGTGCCAGCAGCCCCACAGCCATGAACACTGAAGCTTTCTTT

J gene: TRBJ2-7
D gene: TRBD1
V gene: TRBV5-1
clone size: -
CDR3 protein: CASSSGQAIYEQYF
CDR3 DNA: TGCGCCAGCAGCTCAGGACAGGCCATCTACGAGCAGTACTTC

J gene: TRBJ1-1
D gene: -
V gene: TRBV5-6
clone size: few
CDR3 protein: CASSHDSQGQAFF
CDR3 DNA: TGTGCCAGCAGCCATGACAGCCAGGGGCAAGCTTTCTTT

J gene: TRBJ1-2
D gene: -
V gene: TRBV5-4
clone size: -
CDR3 protein: CASSPPYNYGYTF
CDR3 DNA: TGTGCCAGCAGCCCCCCCTACAACTATGGCTACACCTTC

J gene: TRBJ1-6
D gene: -
V gene: TRBV2
clone size: once
CDR3 protein: CATPVSQNYNSPLHF
CDR3 DNA: TGTGCCACCCCCGTCAGTCAGAATTATAATTCACCCCTCCACTTT

J gene: TRBJ2-5
D gene: -
V gene: TRBV7-9
clone size: -
CDR3 protein: CSSSLLSGGKETQYF
CDR3 DNA: TGTTCCAGCAGCTTGCTTTCCGGCGGAAAAGAGACCCAGTACTTC

J gene: TRBJ2-7
D gene: -
V gene: TRBV11-2
clone size: -
CDR3 protein: CASSLSTGTYEQYF
CDR3 DNA: TGTGCCAGCAGCTTAAGTACAGGGACCTACGAGCAGTACTTC

J gene: TRBJ2-7
D gene: -
V gene: TRBV18
clone size: -
CDR3 protein: CASSPLPQGSEQYF
CDR3 DNA: TGTGCCAGCTCACCACTCCCCCAGGGGAGCGAGCAGTACTTC

J gene: TRBJ2-5
D gene: TRBD2
V gene: TRBV9
clone size: -
CDR3 protein: CASSPRGAGSETQYF
CDR3 DNA: TGTGCCAGCAGCCCCCGCGGAGCGGGGTCCGAGACCCAGTACTTC

J gene: TRBJ2-7
D gene: -
V gene: TRBV7-3
clone size: -
CDR3 protein: CASSFSGSPPSEQYF
CDR3 DNA: TGTGCCAGCAGCTTCTCCGGGAGCCCCCCCAGCGAGCAGTACTTC

J gene: TRBJ2-1
D gene: -
V gene: TRBV9
clone size: -
CDR3 protein: CASSVISHSSYNEQFF
CDR3 DNA: TGTGCCAGCAGCGTAATTTCCCACAGCTCCTACAATGAGCAGTTCTTC

J gene: TRBJ2-3
D gene: TRBD2
V gene: TRBV5-1
clone size: -
CDR3 protein: CASSSGTSGTDTQYF
CDR3 DNA: TGCGCCAGCAGCTCCGGGACTAGCGGCACAGATACGCAGTATTTT

J gene: TRBJ1-5
D gene: TRBD1
V gene: TRBV2
clone size: -
CDR3 protein: CASSDRVGNQPQHF
CDR3 DNA: TGTGCCAGCAGCGACAGGGTTGGCAATCAGCCCCAGCATTTT

J gene: TRBJ2-5
D gene: TRBD2
V gene: TRBV2
clone size: -
CDR3 protein: CASSPWTSGGMETQYF
CDR3 DNA: TGTGCCAGCAGCCCTTGGACTAGCGGGGGAATGGAGACCCAGTACTTC

J gene: TRBJ2-6
D gene: -
V gene: TRBV7-9
clone size: -
CDR3 protein: CASSLRTVSGANGLTF
CDR3 DNA: TGTGCCAGCAGCTTACGGACGGTCTCTGGGGCCAACGGCCTGACTTTC

J gene: TRBJ2-3
D gene: TRBD1
V gene: TRBV5-4
clone size: -
CDR3 protein: CASSLEAGGPHTQYF
CDR3 DNA: TGTGCCAGCAGCTTGGAGGCAGGGGGTCCCCATACGCAGTATTTT

J gene: TRBJ1-1
D gene: TRBD1
V gene: TRBV7-9
clone size: -
CDR3 protein: CSSSQRQGENTEAFF
CDR3 DNA: TGTTCCAGCAGCCAAAGACAGGGGGAAAACACTGAAGCTTTCTTT

J gene: TRBJ2-7
D gene: TRBD2
V gene: TRBV18
clone size: -
CDR3 protein: CASSPPSKRLAGGYEQYF
CDR3 DNA: TGTGCCAGCTCACCACCCTCCAAGCGACTAGCGGGGGGATACGAGCAGTACTTC

J gene: TRBJ1-1
D gene: TRBD1
V gene: TRBV14
clone size: -
CDR3 protein: CASSQMTGPNTEAFF
CDR3 DNA: TGTGCCAGCAGCCAGATGACAGGGCCTAACACTGAAGCTTTCTTT

J gene: TRBJ1-2
D gene: TRBD1
V gene: TRBV7-9
clone size: -
CDR3 protein: CASSLGQDYGYTF
CDR3 DNA: TGTGCCAGCAGCCTGGGACAGGACTATGGCTACACCTTC

J gene: TRBJ2-4
D gene: TRBD2
V gene: TRBV2
clone size: -
CDR3 protein: CASNSGLAKNIQYF
CDR3 DNA: TGTGCCAGCAATAGCGGGCTAGCCAAAAACATTCAGTACTTC

J gene: TRBJ1-2
D gene: -
V gene: TRBV6-5
clone size: -
CDR3 protein: CASSQREVVYGYTF
CDR3 DNA: TGTGCCAGCAGTCAAAGGGAGGTGGTCTATGGCTACACCTTC

J gene: TRBJ2-5
D gene: TRBD2
V gene: TRBV5-4
clone size: -
CDR3 protein: CASSAKLAGEETQYF
CDR3 DNA: TGTGCCAGCAGCGCCAAACTAGCGGGGGAAGAGACCCAGTACTTC

J gene: TRBJ2-1
D gene: TRBD2
V gene: TRBV4-1
clone size: -
CDR3 protein: CASSQESASGINEQFF
CDR3 DNA: TGCGCCAGCAGCCAAGAATCAGCTAGCGGGATCAATGAGCAGTTCTTC

J gene: TRBJ2-3
D gene: -
V gene: TRBV4-1
clone size: few
CDR3 protein: CASSQVLGAGTDTQYF
CDR3 DNA: TGCGCCAGCAGCCAAGTCCTTGGAGCTGGCACAGATACGCAGTATTTT

J gene: TRBJ2-5
D gene: -
V gene: TRBV5-1
clone size: -
CDR3 protein: CASSLVGVAGQETQYF
CDR3 DNA: TGCGCCAGCAGCTTGGTCGGGGTTGCCGGCCAAGAGACCCAGTACTTC

J gene: TRBJ2-5
D gene: TRBD1
V gene: TRBV6-6
clone size: few
CDR3 protein: CASTLGQAVGTQYF
CDR3 DNA: TGTGCCAGCACCCTGGGACAGGCGGTTGGGACCCAGTACTTC

J gene: TRBJ1-5
D gene: -
V gene: TRBV28
clone size: -
CDR3 protein: CASRDTYGTQPQHF
CDR3 DNA: TGTGCCAGCAGGGACACCTACGGAACTCAGCCCCAGCATTTT

J gene: TRBJ2-5
D gene: -
V gene: TRBV18
clone size: -
CDR3 protein: CASSSPAETQYF
CDR3 DNA: TGTGCCAGCTCGAGCCCTGCCGAGACCCAGTACTTC

J gene: TRBJ2-3
D gene: -
V gene: TRBV5-4
clone size: once
CDR3 protein: CASSLVGLPGRDTQYF
CDR3 DNA: TGTGCCAGCAGCTTGGTAGGACTCCCGGGCCGGGATACGCAGTATTTT

J gene: TRBJ2-7
D gene: -
V gene: TRBV27
clone size: -
CDR3 protein: CASSFVGAGRSYEQYF
CDR3 DNA: TGTGCCAGCAGTTTCGTCGGAGCGGGCCGCTCCTACGAGCAGTACTTC

J gene: TRBJ2-7
D gene: -
V gene: TRBV7-9
clone size: -
CDR3 protein: CASSSVRDEQYF
CDR3 DNA: TGTGCCAGCAGCTCGGTTCGGGACGAGCAGTACTTC

J gene: TRBJ2-5
D gene: -
V gene: TRBV5-4
clone size: -
CDR3 protein: CASSQTDRGGETQYF
CDR3 DNA: TGTGCCAGCAGCCAGACGGATCGGGGAGGAGAGACCCAGTACTTC

J gene: TRBJ2-5
D gene: TRBD2
V gene: TRBV7-8
clone size: -
CDR3 protein: CASSPVGASGRQETQYF
CDR3 DNA: TGTGCCAGCAGCCCCGTCGGGGCTAGCGGGCGGCAAGAGACCCAGTACTTC

J gene: TRBJ1-5
D gene: -
V gene: TRBV5-5
clone size: few
CDR3 protein: CASSLWGGDINNQPQHF
CDR3 DNA: TGTGCCAGCAGCTTGTGGGGGGGTGACATCAACAATCAGCCCCAGCATTTT

J gene: TRBJ1-2
D gene: -
V gene: TRBV10-3
clone size: -
CDR3 protein: CAISESPGYNYGYTF
CDR3 DNA: TGTGCCATCAGTGAGTCCCCCGGGTATAACTATGGCTACACCTTC

J gene: TRBJ1-5
D gene: -
V gene: TRBV10-3
clone size: -
CDR3 protein: CAISETSSNQPQHF
CDR3 DNA: TGTGCCATCAGTGAGACATCTAGCAATCAGCCCCAGCATTTT

J gene: TRBJ2-3
D gene: -
V gene: TRBV6-5
clone size: -
CDR3 protein: CASSWGVQGDTQYF
CDR3 DNA: TGTGCCAGCAGTTGGGGCGTCCAAGGGGATACGCAGTATTTT

J gene: TRBJ2-3
D gene: TRBD2
V gene: TRBV19
clone size: -
CDR3 protein: CASSRLAGGVDTQYF
CDR3 DNA: TGTGCCAGTAGTCGGCTAGCGGGGGGTGTGGATACGCAGTATTTT

J gene: TRBJ1-2
D gene: TRBD1
V gene: TRBV30
clone size: few
CDR3 protein: CAWSRPIGQEWIYGYTF
CDR3 DNA: TGTGCCTGGAGTAGGCCGATTGGACAGGAGTGGATCTATGGCTACACCTTC

J gene: TRBJ1-1
D gene: -
V gene: TRBV2
clone size: -
CDR3 protein: CASSVQGAAFF
CDR3 DNA: TGTGCCAGCAGTGTTCAGGGCGCAGCTTTCTTT

J gene: TRBJ2-1
D gene: TRBD1
V gene: TRBV5-5
clone size: -
CDR3 protein: CASSPLSRGRENEQFF
CDR3 DNA: TGTGCCAGCAGCCCCCTTAGCAGGGGGCGAGAGAATGAGCAGTTCTTC

J gene: TRBJ2-6
D gene: TRBD2
V gene: TRBV5-1
clone size: -
CDR3 protein: CASSPGRVAGGFTSRSGANVLTF
CDR3 DNA: TGCGCCAGCAGCCCCGGACGGGTAGCGGGGGGCTTTACATCTCGCTCTGGGGCCAACGTCCTGACTTTC

J gene: TRBJ2-1
D gene: TRBD2
V gene: TRBV4-1
clone size: -
CDR3 protein: CASSQGVLAGVLGYNEQFF
CDR3 DNA: TGCGCCAGCAGCCAAGGGGTTCTAGCGGGAGTATTGGGTTACAATGAGCAGTTCTTC

J gene: TRBJ2-7
D gene: -
V gene: TRBV7-8
clone size: -
CDR3 protein: CASSAKSASYEQYF
CDR3 DNA: TGTGCCAGCAGCGCAAAGAGCGCCTCCTACGAGCAGTACTTC

J gene: TRBJ1-1
D gene: TRBD1
V gene: TRBV27
clone size: -
CDR3 protein: CASSAGQGWTEAFF
CDR3 DNA: TGTGCCAGCAGTGCCGGACAGGGGTGGACTGAAGCTTTCTTT

J gene: TRBJ1-5
D gene: -
V gene: TRBV4-2
clone size: -
CDR3 protein: CASSQDRGQPQHF
CDR3 DNA: TGTGCCAGCAGCCAAGATCGGGGTCAGCCCCAGCATTTT